A few counts support the clone carrying this TCR beta chain. No antigen is known for it. TCRdb itself ran the 5' RACE reads through MiXCR, one entry per CDR3 protein. The sample carries 350,000 to 500,000 distinct CDR3 sequences, around 17% recorded once. CDR1 is SGHTA, CDR2 FQGNSA, per germline. This CDR3 region has 14 residues. V lost 7 bases and J lost 2; bases outside the gene matches: 5. The data are from a study of T-cell memory formation after mild COVID-19. About the study: Largely donor-specific TCR clusters were found. Whole-study findings and limits: In pre-infection memory, a portion of responding clones appeared, which suggested that cross-reactive memory joined.

The specimen was PBMCs or a T cell subset sorted from them (not recorded which). The V gene is TRBV7-2, the J gene TRBJ2-3; 8 bases are a match to TRBD2. This TCR was sampled from a man aged 18 to 30 who had mild COVID-19 (a few samples of this study predate the infection). Cell type and time point are not known. CDR3 DNA: TGTGCCAGCACCCGGGGGGGGCTCACAGATACGCAGTATTTT. Amino acid sequence: CASTRGGLTDTQYF.